This passage covers 9 T cell receptor beta chains from one sample sequenced in a study of T cells in Graves' hyperthyroidism and ophthalmopathy. Authors of the study amplified TCR beta CDR3 regions from RNA transcripts. The HTBI primer set served for first-round RT-PCR of the TCR CDR3. TCRdb ran MiXCR on the multiplex PCR reads and lists one entry per CDR3 protein. The sample shows about 840,000 distinct CDR3 sequences, 35% to 45% of them seen only once. The sequenced sample was blood. These receptor sequences come from a man between 18 and 29 years old with Graves' hyperthyroidism.

The genes are TRBV4-1 and TRBJ1-5; no clear D. This CDR3 contains 13 residues. Germline V gene lookup returns CDR1 MGHRA and CDR2 YSYEKL. Trimming pared 0 bases from V and 6 bases from J, leaving 6 bases between. CDR3 bases: TGCGCCAGCAGCCAAGAAGAGACTCAGCCCCAGCATTTT. Protein: CASSQEETQPQHF.

The chain is built from TRBV19 and TRBJ1-2; weak D call: TRBD1 (5 bases). This CDR3 is 12 amino acids long. V shed 6 bases and J shed 7 bases, with 12 bases lying between them. Germline assignment: CDR1 LNHDA and CDR2 SQIVND (reference sequence). The CDR3 sequence: CASSIGASGYTF. CDR3 in DNA: TGTGCCAGTAGCATCGGGGCCTCTGGCTACACCTTC.

The J gene is TRBJ1-6, the V gene TRBV10-3; D call uncertain. V shed 6 bases and J shed 7 bases, with 16 bases lying between them. The CDR3 has 15 residues. Germline V gives CDR1 ENHRY, CDR2 SYGVKD. The chain's CDR3 is CAISPEAVMNSPLHF. The CDR3 bases are TGTGCCATCAGCCCTGAGGCCGTTATGAATTCACCCCTCCACTTT.

This chain uses TRBV20-1 with TRBJ2-7, with D possibly matching TRBD1 (5 bases). There are 14 residues in the CDR3. Germline V gene sequence: CDR1 DFQATT, CDR2 SNEGSKA (reference sequence). V was trimmed by 3 bases and J by 5 bases, leaving 17 bases between them. In nucleotides, the CDR3 is TGCAGTGCTAGTCCCCGGCAGGGAAGGAACGAGCAGTACTTC. Translating gives CSASPRQGRNEQYF.

The chain employs TRBV5-4 and TRBJ2-7, with D unclear. Germline-derived CDR1 and CDR2 are SGHNT and YYREEE (reference sequence). The CDR3 extends over 13 amino acids. The V end lost 4 bases, the J end lost 5 bases, and 13 bases lay between the germline ends. This chain's CDR3 is CASSGPQRNEQYF. The CDR3 DNA reads TGTGCCAGCAGCGGGCCCCAAAGAAACGAGCAGTACTTC.

The sample holds many counts of this clonotype. V and J are TRBV15 and TRBJ2-2; D possibly corresponds to TRBD1 (5 bases). The CDR3 runs 15 residues. Trimming cost V 6 bases and J 0 bases, with 11 bases left between them. Germline values: CDR1 LNHNV, CDR2 YYDKDF (reference sequence). The CDR3 protein is CATSKTASNTGELFF. CDR3 nucleotide sequence: TGTGCCACCAGTAAGACAGCCTCGAACACCGGGGAGCTGTTTTTT. Full variable domain (outside the CDR3, taken from reference TRBV15 and TRBJ2-2): DAMVIQNPRYQVTQFGKPVTLSCSQTLNHNVMYWYQQKSSQAPKLLFHYYDKDFNNEADTPDNFQSRRPNTSFCFLDIRSPGLGDTAMYLCATSKTASNTGELFFGEGSRLTVL.

This clonotype has just one count. The chain links TRBV7-9 to TRBJ2-5; perhaps TRBD1 as D (6 bases). V lost 8 bases to trimming and J lost 1 base, with 11 bases between them. Germline-derived CDR1 and CDR2 are SEHNR and FQNEAQ (reference sequence). The CDR3 covers 13 residues. For the CDR3, the DNA is TGTGCCAGCGCACCGGACAGCCAAGAGACCCAGTACTTC. Translated: CASAPDSQETQYF.

This chain connects TRBV20-1 to TRBJ2-2, with D possibly matching TRBD2 (6 bases). Trimming removed 3 bases at V and 3 bases at J, with 14 bases between. CDR1 is DFQATT and CDR2 is SNEGSKA in the germline V gene (reference sequence). CDR3 size: 15 residues. CDR3 nucleotide sequence: TGCAGTGCTAGGTTGCGGGACCACTACACCGGGGAGCTGTTTTTT. Amino acids: CSARLRDHYTGELFF.

This rearrangement joins TRBV9 to TRBJ2-5; the D call may be TRBD1 or TRBD2 (6 bases each). The germline gives CDR1 SGDLS, CDR2 YYNGEE. The V end was cut by 6 bases, the J end by 4 bases, with 10 bases between. This CDR3 comprises 12 residues. The CDR3, as DNA: TGTGCCAGCAAGGGGGGCCCAGAGACCCAGTACTTC. It yields the protein CASKGGPETQYF.